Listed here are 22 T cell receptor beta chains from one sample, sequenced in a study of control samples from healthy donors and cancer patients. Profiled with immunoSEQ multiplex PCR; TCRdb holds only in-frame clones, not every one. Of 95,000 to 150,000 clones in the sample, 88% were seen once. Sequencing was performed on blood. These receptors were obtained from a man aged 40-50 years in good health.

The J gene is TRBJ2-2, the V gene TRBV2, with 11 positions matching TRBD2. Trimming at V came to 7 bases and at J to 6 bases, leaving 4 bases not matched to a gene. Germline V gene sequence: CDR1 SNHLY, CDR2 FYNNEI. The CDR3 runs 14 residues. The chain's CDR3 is CASKASGGPGELFF. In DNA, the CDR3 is TGTGCCAGCAAGGCTAGCGGGGGGCCCGGGGAGCTGTTTTTT.

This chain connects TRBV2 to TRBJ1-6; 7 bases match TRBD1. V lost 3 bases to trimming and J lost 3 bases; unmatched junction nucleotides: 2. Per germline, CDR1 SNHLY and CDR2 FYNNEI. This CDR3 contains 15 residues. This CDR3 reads CASSDAGGYNSPLHF. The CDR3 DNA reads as TGTGCCAGCAGTGATGCAGGGGGCTATAATTCACCCCTCCACTTT. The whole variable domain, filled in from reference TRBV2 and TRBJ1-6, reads EPEVTQTPSHQVTQMGQEVILRCVPISNHLYFYWYRQILGQKVEFLVSFYNNEISEKSEIFDDQFSVERPDGSNFTLKIRSTKLEDSAMYFCASSDAGGYNSPLHFGNGTRLTVT.

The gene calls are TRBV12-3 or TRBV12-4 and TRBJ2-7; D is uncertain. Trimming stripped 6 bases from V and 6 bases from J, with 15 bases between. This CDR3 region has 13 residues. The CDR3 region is CASSNPPGGEQYF. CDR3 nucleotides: TGTGCCAGCAGCAACCCCCCGGGTGGCGAGCAGTACTTC.

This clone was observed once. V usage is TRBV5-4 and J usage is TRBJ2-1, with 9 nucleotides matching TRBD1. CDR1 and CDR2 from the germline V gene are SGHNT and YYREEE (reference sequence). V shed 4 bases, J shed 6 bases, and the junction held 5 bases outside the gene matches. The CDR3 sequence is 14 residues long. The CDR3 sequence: CASSIRTGANEQFF. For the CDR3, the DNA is TGTGCCAGCAGCATACGGACAGGGGCCAATGAGCAGTTCTTC. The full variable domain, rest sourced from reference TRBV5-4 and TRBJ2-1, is ETGVTQSPTHLIKTRGQQVTLRCSSQSGHNTVSWYQQALGQGPQFIFQYYREEENGRGNFPPRFSGLQFPNYSSELNVNALELDDSALYLCASSIRTGANEQFFGPGTRLTVL.

CDR3 region: CACPGGGTNYGYTF. The CDR3 DNA reads as TGTGCCTGCCCCGGGGGGGGCACTAACTATGGCTACACCTTC. The V gene is TRBV30, the J gene TRBJ1-2; tentative D call: TRBD1 (6 bases). Germline V gives CDR1 GTSNPN, CDR2 SVGIG (reference sequence). This CDR3 is 14 amino acids long. Trimming left V 6 bases short and J 0 bases short, with 14 bases between.

The CDR3 DNA sequence: TGTGCCAGCAGCTCCCGGGACCGGGTTTTGAATACGCAGTATTTT. Protein product: CASSSRDRVLNTQYF. The gene calls are TRBV7-8 and TRBJ2-3, with D possibly being TRBD1 or TRBD2 (5 bases each). Germline V CDR1 and CDR2: SGHVS, FQNEAQ. The V and J ends lost 4 bases and 7 bases respectively, with 18 bases between them. There are 15 residues in the CDR3.

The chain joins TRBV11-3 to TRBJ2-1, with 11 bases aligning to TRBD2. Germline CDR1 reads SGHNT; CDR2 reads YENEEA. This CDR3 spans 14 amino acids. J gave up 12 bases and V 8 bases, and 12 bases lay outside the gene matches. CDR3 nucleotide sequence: TGTGCCAGCGGCACTAGCGGGGGTCCTTTGGGGCAGTTCTTC. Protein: CASGTSGGPLGQFF.

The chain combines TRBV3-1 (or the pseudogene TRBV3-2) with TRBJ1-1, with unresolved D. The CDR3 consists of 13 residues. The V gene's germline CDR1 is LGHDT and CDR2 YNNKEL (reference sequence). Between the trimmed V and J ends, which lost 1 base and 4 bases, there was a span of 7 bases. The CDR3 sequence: CASSQVQITEAFF. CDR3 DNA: TGTGCCAGCAGCCAAGTACAGATCACTGAAGCTTTCTTT.

In DNA form, the CDR3 reads TGTGCCAGCAGCTTCGGGACAGGGGGCTCCAGGACCCAGCATTTT. Translating gives CASSFGTGGSRTQHF. The rearrangement uses TRBV7-2 and TRBJ1-5; 12 nucleotides match TRBD1. Germline V gene sequence: CDR1 SGHTA, CDR2 FQGNSA. The CDR3 is 15 amino acids. The ends lost 3 bases at V and 11 bases at J; junction bases unmatched: 8.

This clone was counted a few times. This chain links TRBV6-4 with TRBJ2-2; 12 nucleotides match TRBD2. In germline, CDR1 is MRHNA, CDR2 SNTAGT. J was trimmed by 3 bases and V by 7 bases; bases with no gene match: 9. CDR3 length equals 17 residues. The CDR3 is CASNKRGLAGYTGELFF. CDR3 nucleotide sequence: TGTGCCAGCAATAAGCGGGGACTAGCGGGTTACACCGGGGAGCTGTTTTTT.

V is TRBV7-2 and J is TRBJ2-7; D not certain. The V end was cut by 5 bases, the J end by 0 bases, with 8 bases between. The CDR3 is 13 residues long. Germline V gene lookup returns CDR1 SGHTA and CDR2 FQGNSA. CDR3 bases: TGTGCCAGCAGCCAATCATTCTCCTACGAGCAGTACTTC. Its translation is CASSQSFSYEQYF. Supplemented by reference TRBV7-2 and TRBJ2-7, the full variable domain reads GAGVSQSPSNKVTEKGKDVELRCDPISGHTALYWYRQSLGQGLEFLIYFQGNSAPDKSGLPSDRFSAERTGGSVSTLTIQRTQQEDSAVYLCASSQSFSYEQYFGPGTRLTVT.

The CDR3 reads CASTPGQGGNSPLHF. CDR3 bases: TGTGCCAGTACCCCGGGACAGGGTGGAAATTCACCCCTCCACTTT. The chain recombines TRBV19 with TRBJ1-6; 9 bases fit TRBD1. Germline assignment: CDR1 LNHDA and CDR2 SQIVND (reference sequence). The CDR3 contains 15 residues. The V and J ends lost 7 bases and 7 bases, in that order; junction bases with no gene match: 8.

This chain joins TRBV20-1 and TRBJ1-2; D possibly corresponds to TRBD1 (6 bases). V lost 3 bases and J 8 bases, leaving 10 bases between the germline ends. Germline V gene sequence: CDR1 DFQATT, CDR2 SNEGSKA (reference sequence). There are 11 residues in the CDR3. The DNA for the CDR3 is TGCAGTGCTAGGGACAGTGGGGGCTACACCTTC. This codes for CSARDSGGYTF.

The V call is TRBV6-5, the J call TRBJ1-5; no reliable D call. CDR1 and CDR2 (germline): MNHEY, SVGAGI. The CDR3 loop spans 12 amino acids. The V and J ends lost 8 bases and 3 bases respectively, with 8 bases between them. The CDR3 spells CASGKNNQPQHF. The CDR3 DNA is TGTGCCAGCGGGAAGAACAATCAGCCCCAGCATTTT.

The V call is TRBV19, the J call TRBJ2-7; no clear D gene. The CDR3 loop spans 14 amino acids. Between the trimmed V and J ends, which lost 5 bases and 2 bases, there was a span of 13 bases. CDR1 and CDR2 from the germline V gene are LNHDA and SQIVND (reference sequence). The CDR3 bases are TGTGCCAGTAGTCCTCAGAAAGGAGCCTACGAGCAGTACTTC. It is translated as CASSPQKGAYEQYF.

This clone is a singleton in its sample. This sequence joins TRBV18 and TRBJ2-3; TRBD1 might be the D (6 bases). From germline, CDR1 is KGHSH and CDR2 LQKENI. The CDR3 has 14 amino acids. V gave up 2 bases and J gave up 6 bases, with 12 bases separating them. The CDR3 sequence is CASSPRGQPDTQYF. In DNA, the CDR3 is TGTGCCAGCTCACCAAGAGGACAGCCTGATACGCAGTATTTT.

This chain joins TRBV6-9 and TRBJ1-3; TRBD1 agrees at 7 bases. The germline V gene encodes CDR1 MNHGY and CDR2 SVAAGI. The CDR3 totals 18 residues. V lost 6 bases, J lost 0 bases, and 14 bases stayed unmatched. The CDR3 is CASRALIRGQISGNTIYF. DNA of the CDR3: TGTGCCAGCAGAGCCCTTATCCGGGGACAGATCTCTGGAAACACCATATATTTT.

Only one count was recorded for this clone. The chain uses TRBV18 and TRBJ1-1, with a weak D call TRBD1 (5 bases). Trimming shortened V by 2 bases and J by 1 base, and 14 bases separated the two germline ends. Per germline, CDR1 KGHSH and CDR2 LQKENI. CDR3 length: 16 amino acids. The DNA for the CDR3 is TGTGCCAGCTCACCAATCTCCAAGACAGCGAACACTGAAGCTTTCTTT. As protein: CASSPISKTANTEAFF.

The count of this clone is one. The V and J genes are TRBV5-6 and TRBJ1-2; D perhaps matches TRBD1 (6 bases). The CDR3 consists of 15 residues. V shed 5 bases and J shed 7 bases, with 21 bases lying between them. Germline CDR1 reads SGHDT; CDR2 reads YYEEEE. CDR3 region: CASSASYRELAGYTF. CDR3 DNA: TGTGCCAGCAGTGCCTCATACAGGGAATTGGCTGGCTACACCTTC.

Here the CDR3 reads CAWSSADTQYF. The CDR3, as DNA: TGTGCCTGGAGTTCCGCAGATACGCAGTATTTT. The rearrangement uses TRBV30 and TRBJ2-3; no clear D. The germline gives CDR1 GTSNPN, CDR2 SVGIG (reference sequence). This CDR3 has 11 residues. V dropped 2 bases and J dropped 4 bases, with 4 bases sitting between them.

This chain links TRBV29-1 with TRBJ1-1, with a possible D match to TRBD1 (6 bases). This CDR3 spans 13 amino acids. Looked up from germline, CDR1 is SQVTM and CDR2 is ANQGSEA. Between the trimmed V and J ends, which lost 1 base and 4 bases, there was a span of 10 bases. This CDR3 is CSVEVVGGTEAFF. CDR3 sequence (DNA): TGCAGCGTTGAAGTTGTAGGGGGCACTGAAGCTTTCTTT. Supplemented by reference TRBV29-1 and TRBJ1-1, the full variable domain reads SAVISQKPSRDICQRGTSLTIQCQVDSQVTMMFWYRQQPGQSLTLIATANQGSEATYESGFVIDKFPISRPNLTFSTLTVSNMSPEDSSIYLCSVEVVGGTEAFFGQGTRLTVV.

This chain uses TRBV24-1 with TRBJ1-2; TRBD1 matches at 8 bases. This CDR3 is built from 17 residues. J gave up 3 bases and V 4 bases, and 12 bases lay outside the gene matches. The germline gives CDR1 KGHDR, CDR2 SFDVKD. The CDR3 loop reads CATSEGSPGTGDYGYTF. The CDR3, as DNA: TGTGCCACCAGTGAAGGTTCCCCCGGGACAGGAGACTATGGCTACACCTTC.